The source of this TCR beta chain is a study of human T cells and chemical hapten exposure (dated by TCRdb to the early 2020s). Context from the whole study: For sensitization, 2% DPC in acetone was applied to an approximately 2 cm by approximately 2 cm area of upper inner arm skin. Throughout the study period of about 25 weeks, patients also received therapeutic DPC doses to the scalp every week. Patch testing was done on the upper back using Finn chambers containing 0.01% DPC, and results were scored after 6 days according to International Contact Dermatitis Research Group standards. The patient cohort, mostly female, included alopecia areata with under or over 50% scalp involvement, alopecia totalis and alopecia universalis. Libraries were pooled for sequencing, and variation in per-sample TCR yields was attributed mainly to small differences in library volumes within the pool. Peripheral blood TCR repertoire changes were tracked in vivo in alopecia patients during primary and secondary sensitization to the hapten diphenylcyclopropenone (DPC). Patient blood was sampled pre-sensitization (week 0) and at 2, 6 and about 24 weeks after DPC sensitization. Twenty-nine alopecia patients provided blood for TCR sequencing at one to four time points (pre-sensitization, 2, 6 and 24 weeks). Study-wide findings and limitations: After repeated subsampling, changes were observed in the strength of the expansion versus patch-test correlation and in the threshold at which the correlation became significant. Alopecia, a presumed autoimmune disease, was present in all patients, so the immune response of the patients might differ from that of healthy individuals. The number of TCRs above 1 in 1000 frequency did not change with DPC sensitization; there was no evidence of global repertoire structure alterations. Expanded TCRs formed significantly more large CDR3 similarity clusters than pre-sensitization or healthy control sets, consistent with antigen-driven responses. The number of PT1 expanded TCRs positively correlated with patch test score, significant at thresholds 8, 16 and 32 but not 4.

The germline V gene encodes CDR1 LNHDA and CDR2 SQIVND (reference sequence). The CDR3 starts with the cysteine, ends with the phenylalanine, and has 15 residues. The read is trimmed to its CDR3 DNA, 45 bases read in frame from base 1. V is cut back by 4 bases and J by 2 bases, with 4 bases in the junction unmatched. A word on this clonotype: Its target antigen remains unknown. No much larger clone is present one base from it, and per-base qualities are unavailable.

The method behind the library was RACE. The sample was run on a NextSeq 500. During library preparation, unique molecular identifiers were attached to individual cDNA molecules so that TCRs could be counted in a quantitative, reproducible way. Each blood RNA sample was used to sequence both TCR alpha and TCR beta chains. Per the original workflow: Samples had a median of about 90,000 TCRs, with a range from about 23,224 to 750,000. V, J and CDR3 annotation of the TCR reads was performed with the Decombinator software suite. For PS versus PT1 abundance plots, all samples were subsampled to the same number of TCRs (28,000). TCRs were defined as expanded if absent before sensitization and observed at least eight times at the 2-week time point. TCRdb reanalyzed the raw reads on its own, using fastp at Q25 for trimming and MiXCR for clone calling, and kept in-frame beta chains. All rows with the same CDR3 protein become a single entry with the most common DNA and genes. The V and J calls were determined by TCRdb, not by the authors. Within this sample are 82,000 or so distinct CDR3 sequences, with over 10% of them counted one time only. The ten largest clones take up under 6% of the sample.

The time point label corresponds to: patch test 3, about 24 weeks after DPC sensitization. In light of the paper, this sample's treatment or condition label describes: therapeutic diphenylcyclopropenone sensitization with weekly scalp DPC. Blood at each patch-test visit was drawn before the patch test was applied. Eligible patients were aged 18 to 70, diagnosed with alopecia, deemed suitable for DPC therapy, and excluded if pregnant. Total RNA was extracted from unfractionated whole blood that had been collected in Tempus Blood RNA tubes. The sample in question was whole blood, obtained in connection with sensitization to the hapten diphenylcyclopropenone (DPC). The sequence links TRBV19 to TRBJ2-3, with 9 bases aligning to TRBD2. The TCR originated in a woman aged 45-65 years with alopecia areata. Some clones in this sample may be carry-over from other donors' samples. In nucleotides, the sequence is TGTGCCAGTAGTACGCCTAGCGGGACCACAGATACGCAGTATTTT. This gives the protein CASSTPSGTTDTQYF.